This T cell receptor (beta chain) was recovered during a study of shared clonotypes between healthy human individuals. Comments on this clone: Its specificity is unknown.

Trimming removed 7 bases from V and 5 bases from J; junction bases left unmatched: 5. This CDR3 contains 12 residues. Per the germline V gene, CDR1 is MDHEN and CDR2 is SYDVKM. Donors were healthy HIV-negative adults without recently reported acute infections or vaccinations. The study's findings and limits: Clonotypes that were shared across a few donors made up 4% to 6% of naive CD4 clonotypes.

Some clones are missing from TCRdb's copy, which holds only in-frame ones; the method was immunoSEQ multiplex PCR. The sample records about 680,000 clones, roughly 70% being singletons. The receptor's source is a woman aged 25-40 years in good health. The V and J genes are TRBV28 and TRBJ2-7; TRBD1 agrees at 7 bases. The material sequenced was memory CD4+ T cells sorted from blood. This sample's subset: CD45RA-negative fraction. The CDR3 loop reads CASTKGGHEQYF. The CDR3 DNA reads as TGTGCCAGCACTAAAGGGGGCCACGAGCAGTACTTC.